These T cell receptor beta chains were read from a single sample in a study of T cell responses to AZD1222 COVID-19 vaccine. TCRdb's table, derived via immunoSEQ multiplex PCR, lists solely in-frame clones and lacks some. The sample shows 95,000 to 150,000 clones, about 89% of them seen only once. The source was peripheral blood, collected on day 0 of AZD1222 vaccination. Every receptor here comes from an adult in good health. The CDR3 runs from the conserved cysteine through the conserved F or W. The D gene is left open where the match is weak. Size is stated for part of the rows, as once, few or many counts, or as a class when the clone is expanded.

CDR3 DNA: TGTGCCAGCAGCCACCTCGGACAGGGGGCGGAGAGTGGTGGCTACACCTTC; CDR3 protein: CASSHLGQGAESGGYTF; J gene: TRBJ1-2; D gene: TRBD1; clone size: NA; V gene: TRBV4-2
CDR3 DNA: TGTGCCAGCTCATGGACAGGGGACGTCTACGAGCAGTACTTC; CDR3 protein: CASSWTGDVYEQYF; J gene: TRBJ2-7; D gene: TRBD1; clone size: few; V gene: TRBV5-6
CDR3 DNA: TGTGCCAGTAGTATGGCATCGGGCAGGGGGACTGAAGCTTTCTTT; CDR3 protein: CASSMASGRGTEAFF; J gene: TRBJ1-1; D gene: TRBD1; clone size: once; V gene: TRBV19
CDR3 DNA: TGTGCCAGCAGTTACTCCGCGGGATTCAATCAGCCCCAGCATTTT; CDR3 protein: CASSYSAGFNQPQHF; J gene: TRBJ1-5; D gene: NA; clone size: NA; V gene: TRBV6-5
CDR3 DNA: TGTGCCAGCACTCACAAGGTTAGGGGCCGCAATGAGCAGTTCTTC; CDR3 protein: CASTHKVRGRNEQFF; J gene: TRBJ2-1; D gene: NA; clone size: NA; V gene: TRBV5-4
CDR3 DNA: TGTGCCAGCAGTGCCGGGACAGGGGGCACTGAAGCTTTCTTT; CDR3 protein: CASSAGTGGTEAFF; J gene: TRBJ1-1; D gene: TRBD1; clone size: NA; V gene: TRBV6-4
CDR3 DNA: TGTGCCAGCAGCTTAAAGGGAGGGGGGCAGCCCCAGCATTTT; CDR3 protein: CASSLKGGGQPQHF; J gene: TRBJ1-5; D gene: NA; clone size: once; V gene: TRBV7-3
CDR3 DNA: TGTGCCAGCAGTTTTCAAGGTCTCCCCATCCAGACCTTC; CDR3 protein: CASSFQGLPIQTF; J gene: TRBJ1-2; D gene: NA; clone size: NA; V gene: TRBV28
CDR3 DNA: TGTGCCAGCGGCGCCGCGAACACCGGGGAGCTGTTTTTT; CDR3 protein: CASGAANTGELFF; J gene: TRBJ2-2; D gene: NA; clone size: NA; V gene: TRBV12-3/TRBV12-4
CDR3 DNA: TGTGCCAGTAGGGGGGTAGAGCCCCAGCATTTT; CDR3 protein: CASRGVEPQHF; J gene: TRBJ1-5; D gene: NA; clone size: NA; V gene: TRBV19
CDR3 DNA: TGTGCCAGCAGCTTGGCGTCAGGGGTAAAAAACATTCAGTACTTC; CDR3 protein: CASSLASGVKNIQYF; J gene: TRBJ2-4; D gene: NA; clone size: NA; V gene: TRBV5-4
CDR3 DNA: TGTGCCAGCAGTTTATTGGGTGGGAACACTGAAGCTTTCTTT; CDR3 protein: CASSLLGGNTEAFF; J gene: TRBJ1-1; D gene: NA; clone size: NA; V gene: TRBV27
CDR3 DNA: TGTGCCAGCAGCCACGTGGAAGGAAACACCATATATTTT; CDR3 protein: CASSHVEGNTIYF; J gene: TRBJ1-3; D gene: NA; clone size: NA; V gene: TRBV5-6
CDR3 DNA: TGTGCCAGCACCCTGGACAGAAACTATGGCTACACCTTC; CDR3 protein: CASTLDRNYGYTF; J gene: TRBJ1-2; D gene: NA; clone size: NA; V gene: TRBV12-3/TRBV12-4
CDR3 DNA: TGTGCCATCAGGGGGACGGTCGACAGGGAGAACACTGAAGCTTTCTTT; CDR3 protein: CAIRGTVDRENTEAFF; J gene: TRBJ1-1; D gene: TRBD1; clone size: NA; V gene: TRBV10-3
CDR3 DNA: TGTGCCAGCTCACCACCTTCCCCTAGCGGCTACACCTTC; CDR3 protein: CASSPPSPSGYTF; J gene: TRBJ1-2; D gene: NA; clone size: NA; V gene: TRBV18
CDR3 DNA: TGTGCCAGTAGTATACAGGGTTGGTCGGGCGGCTACACCTTC; CDR3 protein: CASSIQGWSGGYTF; J gene: TRBJ1-2; D gene: NA; clone size: NA; V gene: TRBV19
CDR3 DNA: TGTGCCAGCCAGGTAGCGGGAGGGGGCGAGCAGTACTTC; CDR3 protein: CASQVAGGGEQYF; J gene: TRBJ2-7; D gene: TRBD2; clone size: NA; V gene: TRBV12-3/TRBV12-4